Below, 16 T cell receptor beta chains from the same sample are listed, as sequenced in a study of vaccination and CD4 T cells after COVID-19. No antigen is known for these receptors. Sequencing of cultured CD4+ T cell DNA used the Oncomine TCR Beta short-read assay. MiXCR, applied by TCRdb to the PCR reads, yields one record per CDR3 protein. The profile shows some 18,000 distinct CDR3 sequences, roughly three fifths of them singletons. Regarding treatment: approximately 11-day PBMC culture with coronavirus spike peptide pools or control peptides (ViraFEST assay). The sample was CD4+ T cells from blood, cultured in vitro. The receptors were sampled from a human donor who had recovered from COVID-19.

The chain recombines TRBV4-2 with TRBJ2-1; TRBD2 matches at 10 bases. CDR3 length: 20 amino acids. The V gene's germline CDR1 is LGHNA and CDR2 YNFKEQ. The ends lost 0 bases at V and 7 bases at J; junction bases unmatched: 18. The CDR3, as DNA: TGTGCCAGCAGCCAAGATCTGGAGTCGGGGCTAGCGGGAGTGTTGAATGAGCAGTTCTTC. Translated, it gives CASSQDLESGLAGVLNEQFF.

The V gene is TRBV5-1, the J gene TRBJ1-2; a possible D gene is TRBD1 (5 bases). The CDR3 runs 14 residues. V was trimmed by 0 bases and J by 4 bases, leaving 10 bases between them. Germline values: CDR1 SGHRS, CDR2 YFSETQ. The CDR3 here is CASSLGEGTYGYTF. Written as DNA, the CDR3 is TGCGCCAGCAGCTTGGGTGAGGGGACCTATGGCTACACCTTC.

This clonotype has only a few counts. The chain is built from TRBV12-3 or TRBV12-4 and TRBJ2-7, with unresolved D. The V gene lost 9 bases and the J gene lost 2 bases, with 17 bases spanning the gap. The CDR3 extends over 14 amino acids. CDR3 DNA sequence: TGTGCCAGTTGCCCCACGGTCAAACCCTACGAGCAGTACTTC. Translating it yields CASCPTVKPYEQYF.

This clonotype was observed a few times. The chain is built from TRBV19 and TRBJ2-5, with D tentatively TRBD2 (6 bases). V lost 4 bases and J 4 bases, leaving 10 bases between the germline ends. CDR1 LNHDA and CDR2 SQIVND come from the germline V gene (reference sequence). This CDR3 has 13 residues. The CDR3 nucleotides are TGTGCCAGTAGTACGGGGGATCGAGAGACCCAGTACTTC. Translation: CASSTGDRETQYF.

The chain couples TRBV7-3 to TRBJ2-3; 9 bases line up with TRBD2. Looked up from germline, CDR1 is SGHTA and CDR2 is FQGTGA. V trimming: 5 bases; J trimming: 4 bases; junction bases outside the gene matches: 10. The CDR3 runs 16 residues. For the CDR3, the DNA is TGTGCCAGCAGCCCCTCAGCGGGAGGTTTCCCAGATACGCAGTATTTT. This encodes CASSPSAGGFPDTQYF.

The J gene is TRBJ2-5, the V gene TRBV5-5; D is uncertain. Germline V lookup: CDR1 SGHKS, CDR2 YYEKEE (reference sequence). The CDR3 spans 15 residues. Trimming left V 4 bases short and J 5 bases short, with 18 bases between. CDR3 sequence reads: CASSRGRSWGETQYF. The CDR3 DNA follows: TGTGCCAGCAGCCGTGGTCGGTCATGGGGTGAGACCCAGTACTTC.

This clonotype showed up just a few times. The J gene is TRBJ1-6, the V gene TRBV12-3 or TRBV12-4, with a weak D call TRBD1 (5 bases). V was cut by 1 base and J by 9 bases, with 13 bases left in between. The CDR3 has 15 residues. This chain's CDR3 is CASSLDRPAGSPLHF. As DNA, the CDR3 is TGTGCCAGCAGTTTAGACAGGCCAGCAGGTTCACCCCTCCACTTT.

V is TRBV12-3 or TRBV12-4 and J is TRBJ1-2; D remains unclear. The CDR3 spans 15 residues. The V and J ends lost 3 bases and 4 bases respectively, with 15 bases between them. The CDR3 nucleotides are TGTGCCAGCAGTTTCTCCCAGATCTTTAGCTATGGCTACACCTTC. Translated: CASSFSQIFSYGYTF.

V is TRBV5-8 and J is TRBJ1-1; D may be TRBD1 (5 bases). V lost 5 bases and J lost 3, with 23 bases in between. The CDR3 runs 17 residues. CDR1 is SGHTS and CDR2 is YDEGEE in the germline V gene. The CDR3 nucleotides are TGTGCCAGCAGATCCACCAGGTGGGGGGGGGTAGACACTGAAGCTTTCTTT. This sequence encodes CASRSTRWGGVDTEAFF.

The sample holds a few counts of this clonotype. The chain carries TRBV19 and TRBJ1-5, with a possible D match to TRBD1 (5 bases). This CDR3 has 16 residues. V was pared by 0 bases and J by 1 base, with 10 bases between. CDR1 is LNHDA, CDR2 SQIVND, per germline (reference sequence). Written as DNA, the CDR3 is TGTGCCAGTAGTATAGAGGGGGGTCGGAGCAATCAGCCCCAGCATTTT. Translation gives CASSIEGGRSNQPQHF.

V gene TRBV9 combines with J gene TRBJ1-2; maybe TRBD1 (5 bases). From germline, CDR1 is SGDLS and CDR2 YYNGEE. V was pared by 0 bases and J by 3 bases, with 15 bases between. The CDR3 runs to 16 residues. The CDR3 nucleotides read TGTGCCAGCAGCGTAGATCCGGATGGGGGGGACTATGGCTACACCTTC. Its protein is CASSVDPDGGDYGYTF.

This clonotype was seen a handful of times. V is TRBV2 and J is TRBJ2-7, with 8 positions matching TRBD1. V shed 6 bases, J shed 6 bases, and the junction held 7 bases outside the gene matches. This CDR3 comprises 13 residues. Per the germline V gene, CDR1 is SNHLY and CDR2 is FYNNEI. Written as DNA, the CDR3 is TGTGCCAGCAGATCCGACAGGGGTGGCGAGCAGTACTTC. Its translation is CASRSDRGGEQYF.

Notes on this clonotype: The junction differs from germline at one of its ends, possibly a read error. The gene calls are TRBV10-3 and TRBJ2-7; D is unresolved. The CDR3 is 13 residues long. Germline CDR1 and CDR2: ENHRY and SYGVKD. This chain's CDR3 is CASTTIGLYEQYF. The DNA of the CDR3 is TGTGCCAGCACTACAATAGGGTTGTACGAACAGTACTTC.

The V call is TRBV12-3 or TRBV12-4, the J call TRBJ1-1, with a possible D match to TRBD1 (5 bases). This CDR3 spans 15 amino acids. Trimming stripped 5 bases from V and 3 bases from J, with 16 bases between. In DNA form, the CDR3 reads TGTGCCAGCAGTGCGTACAGGTTAAGGGACACTGAAGCTTTCTTT. Amino acid sequence: CASSAYRLRDTEAFF.

The chain carries TRBV12-3 or TRBV12-4 and TRBJ1-6; D remains unclear. The CDR3 contains 15 residues. Deletions cut 7 bases from V and 10 bases from J, with 20 bases between. CDR3 DNA: TGTGCCAGCACTCCTACTCGGTTGGGTAACTCACCCCTCCACTTT. Translating it yields CASTPTRLGNSPLHF.

This clonotype was seen more than once but under ten times. The chain couples TRBV6-2 or TRBV6-3 to TRBJ1-5, with D uncertain. V lost 7 bases and J 5 bases, leaving 15 bases between the germline ends. The CDR3 is made up of 14 amino acids. The germline CDR1 and CDR2 sequences are MNHEY and SVGEGT. CDR3 coding DNA: TGTGCCAGCACCGACAACGGCTGGGATCAGCCCCAGCATTTT. It encodes CASTDNGWDQPQHF.